A selection of T cell receptor beta chains follows, all from one sample in a study of blood T cell repertoires in COVID-19. Profiled with immunoSEQ multiplex PCR; TCRdb holds only in-frame clones, not every one. This sample yields 60,000 to 80,000 clones, of which roughly 92% are seen a single time; around 6% belongs to the top ten. Material: peripheral blood. These receptors all stem from a human donor in a cohort sampled during active COVID-19. The CDR3 runs from the conserved cysteine through the conserved F or W. The order of the fields is CDR3 length, V gene, J gene, D gene, clone size, CDR3 protein, CDR3 DNA. The D gene is left open where the match is weak. Clone size, where shown, is once, few, many, or a class for clones that have expanded.

13	TRBV29-1	TRBJ1-4	TRBD1	.	CSVGQGGGEKLFF	TGCAGCGTCGGACAGGGAGGGGGTGAAAAACTGTTTTTT
13	TRBV28	TRBJ2-7	.	.	CASSLGSPVEQYF	TGTGCCAGCAGTTTAGGTTCCCCGGTCGAGCAGTACTTC
13	TRBV18	TRBJ1-1	TRBD1	.	CASSPVGQGMAFF	TGTGCCAGCTCACCGGTTGGACAGGGCATGGCTTTCTTT
17	TRBV10-3	TRBJ2-5	TRBD1	once	CAIGGTGGEGYQETQYF	TGTGCCATCGGAGGGACAGGGGGGGAAGGTTACCAAGAGACCCAGTACTTC
16	TRBV5-1	TRBJ2-6	TRBD1	.	CASTGDSYSGANVLTF	TGCGCCAGCACCGGGGACAGTTACTCTGGGGCCAACGTCCTGACTTTC
15	TRBV11-2	TRBJ2-3	.	.	CASSLGTGVEDTQYF	TGTGCCAGCAGCTTAGGTACGGGGGTTGAAGATACGCAGTATTTT
16	TRBV19	TRBJ1-1	TRBD1	.	CASSNRPGQKNTEAFF	TGTGCCAGTAGTAACCGACCGGGACAGAAGAACACTGAAGCTTTCTTT
15	TRBV15	TRBJ2-7	TRBD2	.	CATSRELAGVDEQYF	TGTGCCACCAGCAGAGAACTAGCGGGAGTGGACGAGCAGTACTTC
12	TRBV3-1/TRBV3-2	TRBJ2-2	.	.	CASSQSTGELFF	TGTGCCAGCAGCCAATCAACCGGGGAGCTGTTTTTT
14	TRBV3-1/TRBV3-2	TRBJ1-1	.	.	CASSQGQLNTEAFF	TGTGCCAGCAGCCAAGGCCAGTTGAACACTGAAGCTTTCTTT
16	TRBV7-3	TRBJ2-1	TRBD2	.	CASSRNRGGTYNEQFF	TGTGCCAGCAGCCGAAACCGGGGGGGTACCTACAATGAGCAGTTCTTC
16	TRBV18	TRBJ1-4	.	.	CASSPPHRATNEKLFF	TGTGCCAGCTCACCACCACACCGGGCAACTAATGAAAAACTGTTTTTT
11	TRBV12-3/TRBV12-4	TRBJ2-1	.	.	CASSSNNEQFF	TGTGCCAGCAGTTCAAACAATGAGCAGTTCTTC
14	TRBV7-3	TRBJ2-5	TRBD2	.	CASSLGRGRETQYF	TGTGCCAGCAGCCTCGGGAGGGGGAGGGAGACCCAGTACTTC
14	TRBV2	TRBJ2-2	TRBD1	.	CASRLDRTTGELFF	TGTGCCAGCAGATTGGACAGGACGACCGGGGAGCTGTTTTTT
14	TRBV6-6	TRBJ1-5	.	.	CASSPDRNNQPQHF	TGTGCCAGCAGTCCCGACAGAAACAATCAGCCCCAGCATTTT
13	TRBV7-2	TRBJ2-2	TRBD2	.	CASSPRESGELFF	TGTGCCAGCAGCCCGCGGGAGTCCGGGGAGCTGTTTTTT
16	TRBV28	TRBJ1-3	.	.	CASREDSDVSGNTIYF	TGTGCCAGCAGGGAGGACAGTGATGTCTCTGGAAACACCATATATTTT
12	TRBV5-8	TRBJ2-7	.	.	CASSRRNGEQYF	TGTGCCAGCAGCCGCCGAAACGGCGAGCAGTACTTC
16	TRBV7-2	TRBJ2-1	.	.	CASSLSGAVGVNEQFF	TGTGCCAGCAGCTTATCGGGAGCGGTGGGGGTTAATGAGCAGTTCTTC